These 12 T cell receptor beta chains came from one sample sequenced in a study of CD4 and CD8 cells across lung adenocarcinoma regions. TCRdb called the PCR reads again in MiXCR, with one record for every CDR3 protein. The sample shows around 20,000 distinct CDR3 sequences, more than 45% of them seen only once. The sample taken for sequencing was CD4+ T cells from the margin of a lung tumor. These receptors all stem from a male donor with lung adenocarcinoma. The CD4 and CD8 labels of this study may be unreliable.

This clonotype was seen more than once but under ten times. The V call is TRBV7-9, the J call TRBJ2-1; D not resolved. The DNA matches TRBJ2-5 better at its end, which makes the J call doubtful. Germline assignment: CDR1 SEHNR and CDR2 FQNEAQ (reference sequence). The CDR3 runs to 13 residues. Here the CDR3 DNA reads TGTGCCAGCAGCCAAACGTCGGAAGAGACCCAGTACTTC. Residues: CASSQTSEETQYF.

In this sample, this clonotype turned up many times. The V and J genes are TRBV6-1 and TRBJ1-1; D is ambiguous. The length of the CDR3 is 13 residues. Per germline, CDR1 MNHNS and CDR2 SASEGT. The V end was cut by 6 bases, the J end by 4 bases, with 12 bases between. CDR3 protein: CASRTAQFTEAFF. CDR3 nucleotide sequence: TGTGCCAGCAGGACCGCTCAATTCACTGAAGCTTTCTTT.

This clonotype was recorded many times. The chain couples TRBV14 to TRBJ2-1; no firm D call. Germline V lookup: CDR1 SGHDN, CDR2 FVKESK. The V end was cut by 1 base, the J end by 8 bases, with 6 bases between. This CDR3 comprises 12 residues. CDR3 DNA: TGTGCCAGCAGCCAAGTGGGTTATGAGCAGTTCTTC. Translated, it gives CASSQVGYEQFF.

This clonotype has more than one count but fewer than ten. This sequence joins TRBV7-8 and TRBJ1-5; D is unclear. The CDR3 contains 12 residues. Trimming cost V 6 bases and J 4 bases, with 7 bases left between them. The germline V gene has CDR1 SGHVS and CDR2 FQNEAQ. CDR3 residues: CASRSGNQPQHF. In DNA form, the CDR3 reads TGTGCCAGCAGGTCCGGGAATCAGCCCCAGCATTTT.

The CDR3 reads CASSDQQETQYF. The CDR3 DNA is TGTGCCAGCAGTGATCAGCAAGAGACCCAGTACTTC. The V gene is TRBV6-1, the J gene TRBJ2-1; D call uncertain. The J call may be mistaken, given a closer DNA end match to TRBJ2-5. This CDR3 contains 12 residues. CDR1 and CDR2 from the germline V gene are MNHNS and SASEGT.

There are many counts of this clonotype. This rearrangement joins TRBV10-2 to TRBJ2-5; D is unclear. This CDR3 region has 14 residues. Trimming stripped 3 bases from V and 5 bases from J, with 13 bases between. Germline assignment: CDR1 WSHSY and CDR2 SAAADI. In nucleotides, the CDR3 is TGCGCCAGCAGTGAAAGGCGATCCGGGGAGACCCAGTACTTC. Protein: CASSERRSGETQYF.

The CDR3 DNA follows: TGTGCCAGCAGACCAGCCTCTTACGACTACTATGGCTACACCTTC. Translated, it gives CASRPASYDYYGYTF. The chain combines TRBV11-2 with TRBJ1-2; unclear D gene. The germline V gene has CDR1 SGHAT and CDR2 FQNNGV. V was trimmed by 6 bases and J by 3 bases, leaving 17 bases between them. CDR3 length equals 15 residues. Full variable domain (missing parts from reference TRBV11-2 and TRBJ1-2): EAGVAQSPRYKIIEKRQSVAFWCNPISGHATLYWYQQILGQGPKLLIQFQNNGVVDDSQLPKDRFSAERLKGVDSTLKIQPAKLEDSAVYLCASRPASYDYYGYTFGSGTRLTVV.

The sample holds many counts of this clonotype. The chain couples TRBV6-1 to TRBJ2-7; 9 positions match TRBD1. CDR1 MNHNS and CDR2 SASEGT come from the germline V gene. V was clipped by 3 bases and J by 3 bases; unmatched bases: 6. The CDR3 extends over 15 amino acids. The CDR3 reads CASSEPGTGSYEQYF. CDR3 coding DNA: TGTGCCAGCAGTGAGCCCGGGACAGGGAGCTACGAGCAGTACTTC.

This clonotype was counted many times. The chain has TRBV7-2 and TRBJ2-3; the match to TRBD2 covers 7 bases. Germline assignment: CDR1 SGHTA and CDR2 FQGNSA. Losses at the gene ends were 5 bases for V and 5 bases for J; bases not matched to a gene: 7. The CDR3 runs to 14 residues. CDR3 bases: TGTGCCAGCAGCATCGGACTAGAAGTAGATACGCAGTATTTT. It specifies CASSIGLEVDTQYF. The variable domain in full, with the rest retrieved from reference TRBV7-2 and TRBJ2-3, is GAGVSQSPSNKVTEKGKDVELRCDPISGHTALYWYRQSLGQGLEFLIYFQGNSAPDKSGLPSDRFSAERTGGSVSTLTIQRTQQEDSAVYLCASSIGLEVDTQYFGPGTRLTVL.

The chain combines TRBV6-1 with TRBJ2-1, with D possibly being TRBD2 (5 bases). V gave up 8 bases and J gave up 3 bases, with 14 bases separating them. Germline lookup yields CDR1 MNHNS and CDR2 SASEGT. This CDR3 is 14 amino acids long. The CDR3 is CASGPSSNYNEQFF. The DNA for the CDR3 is TGTGCCAGCGGCCCCTCTAGCAACTACAATGAGCAGTTCTTC.

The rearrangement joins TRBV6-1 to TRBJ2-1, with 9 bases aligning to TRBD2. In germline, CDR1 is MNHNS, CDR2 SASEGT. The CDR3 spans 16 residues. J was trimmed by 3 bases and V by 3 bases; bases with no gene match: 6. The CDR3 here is CASSDSLAGVYNEQFF. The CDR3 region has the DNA TGTGCCAGCAGTGACAGTTTAGCGGGAGTCTACAATGAGCAGTTCTTC.

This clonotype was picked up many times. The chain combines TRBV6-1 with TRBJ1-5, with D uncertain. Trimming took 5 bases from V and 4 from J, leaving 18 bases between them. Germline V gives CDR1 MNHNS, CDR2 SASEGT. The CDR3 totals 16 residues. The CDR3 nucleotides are TGTGCCAGCAGTCCTGAGAAGACTTGGGGAAATCAGCCCCAGCATTTT. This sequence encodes CASSPEKTWGNQPQHF.